This TCR beta chain originates from a study of T-cell memory formation after mild COVID-19. Study at large: Among the donors, TCR clusters were largely specific to each donor.

This clonotype came up a few times. Its antigen is not identified. V lost 0 bases, J lost 1 base, and 8 bases lay in between. Per germline, CDR1 SGHDN and CDR2 FVKESK. The CDR3 totals 15 residues. Libraries for TCRalpha and TCRbeta carried sample barcodes and unique molecular identifiers via 5'RACE. Each CDR3 protein is one row after TCRdb ran MiXCR on the 5' RACE reads. The sample carries around 130,000 distinct CDR3 sequences, 16% recorded once. Study-level points and caveats: Cross-reactive memory seemingly joined, as some responding clones were found in pre-infection memory.

The sequencing sample was made of PBMCs or a T cell subset sorted from them (not recorded which). This sequence was found in an adult woman who had mild COVID-19 (a few samples of this study predate the infection). Cell type and time point are not known. The chain is built from TRBV14 and TRBJ2-3; possibly TRBD1 or TRBD2 for D (5 bases each). CDR3 sequence: CASSQELGGTDTQYF. In DNA, the CDR3 is TGTGCCAGCAGCCAAGAACTGGGGGGCACAGATACGCAGTATTTT.